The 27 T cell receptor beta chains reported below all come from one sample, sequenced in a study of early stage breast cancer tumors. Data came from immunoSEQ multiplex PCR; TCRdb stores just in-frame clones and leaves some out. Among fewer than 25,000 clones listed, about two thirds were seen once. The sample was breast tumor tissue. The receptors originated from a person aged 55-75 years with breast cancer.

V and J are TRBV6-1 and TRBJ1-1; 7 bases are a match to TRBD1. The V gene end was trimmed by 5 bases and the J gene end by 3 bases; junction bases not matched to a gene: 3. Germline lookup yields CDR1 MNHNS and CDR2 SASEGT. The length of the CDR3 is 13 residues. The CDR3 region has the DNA TGTGCCAGCAGTTCAACAGGGGACACTGAAGCTTTCTTT. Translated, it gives CASSSTGDTEAFF.

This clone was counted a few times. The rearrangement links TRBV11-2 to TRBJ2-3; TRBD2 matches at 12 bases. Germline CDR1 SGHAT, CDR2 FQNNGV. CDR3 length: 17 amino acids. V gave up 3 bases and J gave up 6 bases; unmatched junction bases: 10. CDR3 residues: CASSFNPSGRAFDTQYF. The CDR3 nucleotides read TGTGCCAGCAGCTTTAACCCTAGCGGGAGGGCCTTCGATACGCAGTATTTT. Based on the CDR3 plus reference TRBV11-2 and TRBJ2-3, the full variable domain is EAGVAQSPRYKIIEKRQSVAFWCNPISGHATLYWYQQILGQGPKLLIQFQNNGVVDDSQLPKDRFSAERLKGVDSTLKIQPAKLEDSAVYLCASSFNPSGRAFDTQYFGPGTRLTVL.

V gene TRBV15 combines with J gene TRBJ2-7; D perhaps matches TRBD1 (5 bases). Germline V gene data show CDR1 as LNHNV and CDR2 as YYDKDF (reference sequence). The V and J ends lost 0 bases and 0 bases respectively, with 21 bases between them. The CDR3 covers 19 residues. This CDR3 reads CATSRDIGQGSLSSYEQYF. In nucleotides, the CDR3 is TGTGCCACCAGCAGAGATATCGGACAAGGGTCGTTGAGCTCCTACGAGCAGTACTTC. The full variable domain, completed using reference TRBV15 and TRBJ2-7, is DAMVIQNPRYQVTQFGKPVTLSCSQTLNHNVMYWYQQKSSQAPKLLFHYYDKDFNNEADTPDNFQSRRPNTSFCFLDIRSPGLGDTAMYLCATSRDIGQGSLSSYEQYFGPGTRLTVT.

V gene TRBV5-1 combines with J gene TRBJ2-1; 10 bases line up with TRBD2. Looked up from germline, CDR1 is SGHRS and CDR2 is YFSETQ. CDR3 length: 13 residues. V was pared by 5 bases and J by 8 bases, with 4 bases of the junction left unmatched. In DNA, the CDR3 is TGCGCCAGCAGGGTCCTAGCGGGAGATGAGCAGTTCTTC. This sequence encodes CASRVLAGDEQFF.

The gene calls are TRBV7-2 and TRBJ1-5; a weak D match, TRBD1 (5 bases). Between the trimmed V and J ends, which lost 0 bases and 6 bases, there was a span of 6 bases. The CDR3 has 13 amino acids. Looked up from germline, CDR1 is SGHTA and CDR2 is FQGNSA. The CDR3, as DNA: TGTGCCAGCAGCTTAGCCGGGGGTCAGCCCCAGCATTTT. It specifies CASSLAGGQPQHF.

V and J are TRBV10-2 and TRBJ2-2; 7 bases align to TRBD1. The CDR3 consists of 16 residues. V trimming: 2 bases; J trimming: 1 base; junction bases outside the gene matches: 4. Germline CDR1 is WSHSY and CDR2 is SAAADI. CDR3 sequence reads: CASSEGDSLNTGELFF. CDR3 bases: TGCGCCAGCAGTGAGGGGGACAGCCTGAACACCGGGGAGCTGTTTTTT.

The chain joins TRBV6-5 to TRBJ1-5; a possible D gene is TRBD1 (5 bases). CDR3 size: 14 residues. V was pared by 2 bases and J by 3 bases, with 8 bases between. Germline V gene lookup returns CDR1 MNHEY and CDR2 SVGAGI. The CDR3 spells CASSYGGYNQPQHF. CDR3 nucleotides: TGTGCCAGCAGTTACGGGGGGTACAATCAGCCCCAGCATTTT.

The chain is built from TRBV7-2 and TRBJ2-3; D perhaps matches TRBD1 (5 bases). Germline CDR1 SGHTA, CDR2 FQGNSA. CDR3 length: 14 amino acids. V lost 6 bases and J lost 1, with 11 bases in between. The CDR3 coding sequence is TGTGCCAGCAGGCTGACAGAAGGCACAGATACGCAGTATTTT. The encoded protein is CASRLTEGTDTQYF.

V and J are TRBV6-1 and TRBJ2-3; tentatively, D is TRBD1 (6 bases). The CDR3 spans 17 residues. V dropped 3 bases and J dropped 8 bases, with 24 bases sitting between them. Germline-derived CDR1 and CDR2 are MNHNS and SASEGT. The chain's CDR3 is CASSDGQSGTWVGTQYF. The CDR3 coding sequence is TGTGCCAGCAGTGACGGACAGTCGGGAACGTGGGTCGGTACGCAGTATTTT.

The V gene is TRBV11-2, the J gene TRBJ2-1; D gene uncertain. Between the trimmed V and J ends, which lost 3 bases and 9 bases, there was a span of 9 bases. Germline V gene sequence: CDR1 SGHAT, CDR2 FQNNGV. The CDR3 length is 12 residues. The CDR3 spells CASSFGLPEQFF. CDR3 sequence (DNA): TGTGCCAGCAGCTTTGGGCTCCCTGAGCAGTTCTTC.

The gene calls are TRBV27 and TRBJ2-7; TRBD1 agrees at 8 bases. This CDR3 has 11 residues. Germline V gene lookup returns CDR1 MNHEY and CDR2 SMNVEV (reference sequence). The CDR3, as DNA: TGTGTCGTCAGGGGGCTAGGCGAGCAGTACTTC. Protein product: CVVRGLGEQYF.

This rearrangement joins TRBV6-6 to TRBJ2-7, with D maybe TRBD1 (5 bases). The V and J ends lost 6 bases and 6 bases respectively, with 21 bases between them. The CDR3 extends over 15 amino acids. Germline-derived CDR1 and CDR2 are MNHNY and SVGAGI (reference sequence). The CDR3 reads CASRLFLQATSEQYF. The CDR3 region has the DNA TGTGCCAGCAGATTGTTTTTACAGGCCACCAGCGAGCAGTACTTC.

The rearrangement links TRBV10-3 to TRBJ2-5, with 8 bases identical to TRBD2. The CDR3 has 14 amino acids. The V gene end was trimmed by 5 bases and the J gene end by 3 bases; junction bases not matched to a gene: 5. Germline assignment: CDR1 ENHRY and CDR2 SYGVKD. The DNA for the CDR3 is TGTGCCATCAGTCATGGGACTAGTGAAGAGACCCAGTACTTC. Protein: CAISHGTSEETQYF.

CDR3 nucleotide sequence: TGTGCCAGCAGCCCCCTAGCGGGAGGCGACAATGAGCAGTTCTTC. This codes for CASSPLAGGDNEQFF. V is TRBV7-8 and J is TRBJ2-1, with TRBD2 matching over 11 bases. Trimming removed 5 bases from V and 5 bases from J; junction bases left unmatched: 5. The CDR3 covers 15 residues. Per the germline V gene, CDR1 is SGHVS and CDR2 is FQNEAQ.

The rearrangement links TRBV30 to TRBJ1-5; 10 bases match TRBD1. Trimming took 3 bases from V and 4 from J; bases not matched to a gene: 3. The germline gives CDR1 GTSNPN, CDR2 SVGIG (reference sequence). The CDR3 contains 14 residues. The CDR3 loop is CAWRRTGGNQPQHF. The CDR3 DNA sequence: TGTGCCTGGAGGCGGACAGGGGGAAATCAGCCCCAGCATTTT.

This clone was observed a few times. DNA of the CDR3: TGTGCCAGCAGGACCGGGACAGGGCCCTACGAGCAGTACTTC. Protein: CASRTGTGPYEQYF. The chain couples TRBV25-1 to TRBJ2-7; 9 bases line up with TRBD1. Germline CDR1 is MGHDK and CDR2 is SYGVNS. V trimming: 6 bases; J trimming: 2 bases; junction bases outside the gene matches: 5. The CDR3 length is 14 residues.

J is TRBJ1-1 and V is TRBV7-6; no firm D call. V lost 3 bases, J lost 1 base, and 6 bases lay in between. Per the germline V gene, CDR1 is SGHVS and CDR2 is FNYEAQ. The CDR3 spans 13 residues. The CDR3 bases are TGTGCCAGCAGCTTCTCGGGGAACACTGAAGCTTTCTTT. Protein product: CASSFSGNTEAFF. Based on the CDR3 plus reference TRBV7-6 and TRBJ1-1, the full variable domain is GAGVSQSPRYKVTKRGQDVALRCDPISGHVSLYWYRQALGQGPEFLTYFNYEAQQDKSGLPNDRFSAERPEGSISTLTIQRTEQRDSAMYRCASSFSGNTEAFFGQGTRLTVV.

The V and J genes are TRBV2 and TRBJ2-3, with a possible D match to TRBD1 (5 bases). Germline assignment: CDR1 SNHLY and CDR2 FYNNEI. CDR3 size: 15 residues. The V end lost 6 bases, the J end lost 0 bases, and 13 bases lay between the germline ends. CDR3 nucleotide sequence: TGTGCCAGCAGCCAAACGACAGTTAGCACAGATACGCAGTATTTT. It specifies CASSQTTVSTDTQYF.

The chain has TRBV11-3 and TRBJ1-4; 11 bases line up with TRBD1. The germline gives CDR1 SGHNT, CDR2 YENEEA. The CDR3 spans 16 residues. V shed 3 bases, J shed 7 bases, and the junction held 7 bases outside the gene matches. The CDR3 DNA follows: TGTGCCAGCAGCTTCGACTCCGGGACAGGGGGTGAAAAACTGTTTTTT. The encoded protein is CASSFDSGTGGEKLFF. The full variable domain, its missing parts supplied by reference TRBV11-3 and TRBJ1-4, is EAGVVQSPRYKIIEKKQPVAFWCNPISGHNTLYWYLQNLGQGPELLIRYENEEAVDDSQLPKDRFSAERLKGVDSTLKIQPAELGDSAVYLCASSFDSGTGGEKLFFGSGTQLSVL.

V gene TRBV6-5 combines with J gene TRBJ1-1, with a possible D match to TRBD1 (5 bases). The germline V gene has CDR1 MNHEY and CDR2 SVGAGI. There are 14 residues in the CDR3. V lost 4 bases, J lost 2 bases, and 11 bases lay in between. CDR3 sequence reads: CASSWGQGNTEAFF. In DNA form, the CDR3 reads TGTGCCAGCAGTTGGGGCCAGGGAAACACTGAAGCTTTCTTT.

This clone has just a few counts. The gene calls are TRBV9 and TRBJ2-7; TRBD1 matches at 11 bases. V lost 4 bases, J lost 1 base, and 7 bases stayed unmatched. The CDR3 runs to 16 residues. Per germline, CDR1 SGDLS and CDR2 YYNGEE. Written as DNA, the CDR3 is TGTGCCAGCAGCCCTCGGACAGGGGGCTGGTCCTACGAGCAGTACTTC. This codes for CASSPRTGGWSYEQYF.

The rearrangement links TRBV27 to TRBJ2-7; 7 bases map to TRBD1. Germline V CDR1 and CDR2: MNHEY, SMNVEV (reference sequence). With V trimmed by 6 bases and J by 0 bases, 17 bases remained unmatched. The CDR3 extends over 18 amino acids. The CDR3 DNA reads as TGTGCCAGCAGGCTAGACCCTAGATCGACAGGGAGCTCCTACGAGCAGTACTTC. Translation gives CASRLDPRSTGSSYEQYF.

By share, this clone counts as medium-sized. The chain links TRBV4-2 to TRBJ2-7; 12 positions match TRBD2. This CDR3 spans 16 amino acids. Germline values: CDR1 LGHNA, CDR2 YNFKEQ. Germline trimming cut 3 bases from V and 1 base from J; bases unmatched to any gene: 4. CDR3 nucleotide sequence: TGTGCCAGCAGCCACGCTGGGACTAGCGGGTCCTACGAGCAGTACTTC. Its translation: CASSHAGTSGSYEQYF.

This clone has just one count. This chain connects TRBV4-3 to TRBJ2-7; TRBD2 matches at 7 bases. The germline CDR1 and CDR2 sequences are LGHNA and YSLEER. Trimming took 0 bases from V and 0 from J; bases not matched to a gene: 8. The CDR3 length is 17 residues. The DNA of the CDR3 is TGCGCCAGCAGCCAAGATCATCGGGAGGACTTCTCCTACGAGCAGTACTTC. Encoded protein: CASSQDHREDFSYEQYF.

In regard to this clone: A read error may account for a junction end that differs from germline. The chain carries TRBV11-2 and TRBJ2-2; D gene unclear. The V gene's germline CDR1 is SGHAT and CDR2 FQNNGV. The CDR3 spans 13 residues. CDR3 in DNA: TGTGCCAGCAGCTTAAGTCCGGAGTCATTTACGATTTTT. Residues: CASSLSPESFTIF.

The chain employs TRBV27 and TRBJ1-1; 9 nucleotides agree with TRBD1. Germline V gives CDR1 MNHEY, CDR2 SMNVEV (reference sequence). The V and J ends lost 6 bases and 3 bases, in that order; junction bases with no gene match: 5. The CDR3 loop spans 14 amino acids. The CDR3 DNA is TGTGCCAGCAGCGGGACAGGGTCGTACACTGAAGCTTTCTTT. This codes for CASSGTGSYTEAFF.

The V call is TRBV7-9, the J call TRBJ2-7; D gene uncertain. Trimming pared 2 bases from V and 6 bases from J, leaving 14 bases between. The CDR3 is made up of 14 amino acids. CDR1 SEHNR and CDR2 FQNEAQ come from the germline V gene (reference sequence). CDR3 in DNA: TGTGCCAGCAGCTTAACCCCCCGGGTCCTCGAGCAGTACTTC. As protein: CASSLTPRVLEQYF.